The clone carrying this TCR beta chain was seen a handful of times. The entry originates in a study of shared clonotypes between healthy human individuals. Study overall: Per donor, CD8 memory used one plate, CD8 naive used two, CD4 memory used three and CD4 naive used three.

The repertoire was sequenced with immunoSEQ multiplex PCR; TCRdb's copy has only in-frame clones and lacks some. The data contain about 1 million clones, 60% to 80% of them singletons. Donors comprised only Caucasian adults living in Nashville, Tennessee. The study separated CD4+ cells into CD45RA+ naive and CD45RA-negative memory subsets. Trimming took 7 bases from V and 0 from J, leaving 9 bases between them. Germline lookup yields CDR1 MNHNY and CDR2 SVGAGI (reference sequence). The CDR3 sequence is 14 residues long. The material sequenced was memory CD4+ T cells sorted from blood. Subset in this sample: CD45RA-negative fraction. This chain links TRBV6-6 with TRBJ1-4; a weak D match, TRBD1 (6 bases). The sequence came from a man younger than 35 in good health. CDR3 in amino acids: CASIQGTTNEKLFF. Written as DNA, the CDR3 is TGTGCCAGCATACAGGGAACAACTAATGAAAAACTGTTTTTT.